The entry that follows covers one TCR beta chain sequence. Antigen specificity is unknown. CDR1 MNHEY and CDR2 SVGAGI come from the germline V gene. Trimming took off 6 bases at V and 8 bases at J, with 16 bases between the two ends. This CDR3 has 13 amino acids. This specimen belongs to a study of cytomegalovirus exposure and HLA in healthy donors. Recording of this donor's CMV serostatus was not done. General study findings and limits: The authors listed roughly 150 TCR beta chains as cytomegalovirus-associated.

60 Vbeta and 13 Jbeta primers were used in PCR. Clones were read by immunoSEQ multiplex PCR, and TCRdb kept only the in-frame ones, dropping some. The data hold approximately 130,000 clones, with around 69% observed a single time. This clonotype originated in a human donor in good health. Sequencing used PBMCs. The chain joins TRBV6-5 to TRBJ1-1; D not certain. The chain's CDR3 is CASSLTLGVEAFF. In nucleotides, the CDR3 is TGTGCCAGCAGCCTTACCCTCGGGGTAGAAGCTTTCTTT.